Below are 5 T cell receptor beta chains sequenced from a single sample in a study of blood T cell repertoires in COVID-19 (TCRdb year 2020). Libraries came from the immunoSEQ multiplex PCR assay. Drawn from immuneACCESS, this table holds only the in-frame rearrangements with V and J called that TCRdb kept. Clones are partly lost; checked studies trace under half to an unresolved V gene and leave the rest unexplained. The sample yields under 200,000 clones; 86% were counted once. The ten top clones hold around 8.2% of the sample. Source material: peripheral blood. The receptors originated from a man between 60 and 70 years old with acute or convalescent COVID-19.

V gene TRBV5-5 combines with J gene TRBJ2-5, with D possibly TRBD2 on 6 matching bases. V shed 4 bases and J shed 2 bases, with 30 bases lying between them. CDR1 and CDR2 (germline): SGHKS, YYEKEE (reference sequence). The CDR3 consists of 20 residues. DNA for the CDR3: TGTGCCAGCAGCCGGGGGTGGCCTAGAACCGTTCTTATGCAGCAAGAGACCCAGTACTTC. Amino acids: CASSRGWPRTVLMQQETQYF.

The chain is built from TRBV28 and TRBJ1-1; D not resolved. With 6 bases removed from V and 6 bases from J, the gap between germline ends came to 11 bases. Germline-derived CDR1 and CDR2 are MDHEN and SYDVKM. There are 12 residues in the CDR3. In nucleotides, the CDR3 is TGTGCCAGCAGCCCAACCTATTCTGAAGCTTTCTTT. It specifies CASSPTYSEAFF.

The sample holds one count of this clone. The V gene is TRBV29-1, the J gene TRBJ2-7; TRBD1 matches 10 bases. The CDR3 length is 13 residues. V shed 4 bases, J shed 6 bases, and the junction held 6 bases outside the gene matches. Germline CDR1 is SQVTM and CDR2 is ANQGSEA. The CDR3 sequence: CSVGGQGTSEQYF. For the CDR3, the DNA is TGCAGCGTTGGGGGACAGGGGACGAGCGAGCAGTACTTC.

The V gene is TRBV19, the J gene TRBJ2-1; 7 bases are shared with TRBD1. The CDR3 has 13 amino acids. Per the germline V gene, CDR1 is LNHDA and CDR2 is SQIVND (reference sequence). V trimming: 4 bases; J trimming: 6 bases; junction bases outside the gene matches: 3. CDR3 protein: CASSSDRVNEQFF. The DNA for the CDR3 is TGTGCCAGTAGTAGCGACAGGGTCAATGAGCAGTTCTTC.

The chain has TRBV28 and TRBJ1-5; 9 bases are a match to TRBD1. The V gene's germline CDR1 is MDHEN and CDR2 SYDVKM. The ends lost 8 bases at V and 5 bases at J; junction bases unmatched: 10. CDR3 length equals 15 residues. The CDR3 spells CASLNLGQGYQPQHF. The CDR3 DNA reads TGTGCCAGCCTCAACCTGGGACAGGGTTATCAGCCCCAGCATTTT.